A selection of T cell receptor beta chains follows, all from one sample in a study of blood T cell repertoires in COVID-19. Repertoires were generated with immunoSEQ multiplex PCR, while TCRdb's copy carries only in-frame clones and drops some. Of fewer than 700,000 clones in the sample, approximately 91% were seen once. The sample consisted of peripheral blood. The receptors originated from a woman between 50 and 59 years old with COVID-19, enrolled during active disease. Each CDR3 is given with its conserved first and last residue. Each record gives: clone size, D gene, J gene, V gene, CDR3 protein, CDR3 DNA. D genes are given only for firm matches. Rows may omit the clone size; those that give it use once, few, many or a size class.

abundance: NA
d_gene: NA
j_gene: TRBJ1-2
v_gene: TRBV27
CDR3aa: CASSDDGAYGYTF
CDR3nt: TGTGCCAGCAGTGACGACGGAGCCTATGGCTACACCTTC

abundance: NA
d_gene: NA
j_gene: TRBJ1-2
v_gene: TRBV12-3/TRBV12-4
CDR3aa: CASSRTGGGYTF
CDR3nt: TGTGCCAGCAGCCGAACGGGGGGGGGCTACACCTTC

abundance: NA
d_gene: NA
j_gene: TRBJ1-5
v_gene: TRBV27
CDR3aa: CASTPAGAYQPQHF
CDR3nt: TGTGCCAGCACCCCCGCGGGGGCGTATCAGCCCCAGCATTTT

abundance: NA
d_gene: NA
j_gene: TRBJ2-7
v_gene: TRBV12-5
CDR3aa: CASGFLSHWRGKDPGEQYF
CDR3nt: TGTGCTAGTGGTTTTTTATCTCATTGGAGGGGAAAAGATCCGGGCGAGCAGTACTTC

abundance: once
d_gene: NA
j_gene: TRBJ1-3
v_gene: TRBV5-6
CDR3aa: CASSLGGGNTIYF
CDR3nt: TGTGCCAGCAGCTTGGGCGGGGGCAACACCATATATTTT

abundance: NA
d_gene: NA
j_gene: TRBJ2-3
v_gene: TRBV5-6
CDR3aa: CASSLTAGSGDTQYF
CDR3nt: TGTGCCAGCAGCTTGACGGCAGGGTCGGGCGATACGCAGTATTTT

abundance: NA
d_gene: TRBD1
j_gene: TRBJ1-1
v_gene: TRBV6-5
CDR3aa: CASSYRNRGNTEAFF
CDR3nt: TGTGCCAGCAGTTACCGGAACAGGGGAAACACTGAAGCTTTCTTT

abundance: once
d_gene: NA
j_gene: TRBJ1-3
v_gene: TRBV5-1
CDR3aa: CASSLSFAGTGNTIYF
CDR3nt: TGCGCCAGCAGCTTGTCGTTTGCAGGGACAGGAAACACCATATATTTT

abundance: NA
d_gene: NA
j_gene: TRBJ1-5
v_gene: TRBV27
CDR3aa: CASSQGQPQHF
CDR3nt: TGTGCCAGCAGTCAGGGTCAGCCCCAGCATTTT

abundance: NA
d_gene: NA
j_gene: TRBJ1-4
v_gene: TRBV6-5
CDR3aa: CASSYSGLRVEKLFF
CDR3nt: TGTGCCAGCAGTTACTCTGGACTTAGGGTTGAAAAACTGTTTTTT

abundance: NA
d_gene: NA
j_gene: TRBJ2-2
v_gene: TRBV9
CDR3aa: CASSVGTVGTGELFF
CDR3nt: TGTGCCAGCAGCGTAGGGACAGTTGGCACCGGGGAGCTGTTTTTT

abundance: NA
d_gene: NA
j_gene: TRBJ2-1
v_gene: TRBV5-4
CDR3aa: CASSLDGDPGEFF
CDR3nt: TGTGCCAGCAGCTTGGACGGGGACCCGGGGGAGTTCTTC

abundance: NA
d_gene: NA
j_gene: TRBJ1-2
v_gene: TRBV5-6
CDR3aa: CATIYRAPTNYGYTF
CDR3nt: TGTGCCACCATTTACAGGGCCCCCACAAACTATGGCTACACCTTC

abundance: NA
d_gene: NA
j_gene: TRBJ2-7
v_gene: TRBV30
CDR3aa: CAWSVPGGLFYEQYF
CDR3nt: TGTGCCTGGAGTGTACCGGGGGGCTTATTCTACGAGCAGTACTTC

abundance: NA
d_gene: TRBD1
j_gene: TRBJ1-2
v_gene: TRBV19
CDR3aa: CASSPWTGPGYTF
CDR3nt: TGTGCCAGTAGTCCCTGGACAGGGCCTGGCTACACCTTC

abundance: NA
d_gene: TRBD2
j_gene: TRBJ2-1
v_gene: TRBV4-1
CDR3aa: CASSQDTSGGATNEQFF
CDR3nt: TGCGCCAGCAGCCAAGATACGAGCGGGGGGGCCACCAATGAGCAGTTCTTC

abundance: few
d_gene: NA
j_gene: TRBJ1-3
v_gene: TRBV19
CDR3aa: CASRFSGVRGNTIYF
CDR3nt: TGTGCCAGTAGATTCTCAGGGGTTCGCGGAAACACCATATATTTT

abundance: NA
d_gene: TRBD1
j_gene: TRBJ1-2
v_gene: TRBV7-9
CDR3aa: CASSLEIGDRGYYGYTF
CDR3nt: TGTGCCAGCAGCTTAGAGATTGGAGACAGGGGCTACTATGGCTACACCTTC

abundance: NA
d_gene: TRBD1
j_gene: TRBJ1-1
v_gene: TRBV30
CDR3aa: CAWNRGWNTEAFF
CDR3nt: TGTGCCTGGAACAGGGGTTGGAACACTGAAGCTTTCTTT

abundance: NA
d_gene: TRBD1
j_gene: TRBJ2-7
v_gene: TRBV4-1
CDR3aa: CASSSPGQGAVEQYF
CDR3nt: TGCGCCAGCAGTTCCCCGGGACAGGGGGCGGTCGAGCAGTACTTC

abundance: NA
d_gene: NA
j_gene: TRBJ2-5
v_gene: TRBV11-2
CDR3aa: CASSLARGGETQYF
CDR3nt: TGTGCCAGCAGCTTAGCCAGGGGAGGGGAGACCCAGTACTTC

abundance: NA
d_gene: NA
j_gene: TRBJ2-1
v_gene: TRBV5-1
CDR3aa: CASSPQQTRLQNEQFF
CDR3nt: TGCGCCAGCAGTCCCCAACAGACCCGCTTGCAGAATGAGCAGTTCTTC

abundance: NA
d_gene: NA
j_gene: TRBJ1-2
v_gene: TRBV4-2
CDR3aa: CASSQDGSFLGYTF
CDR3nt: TGTGCCAGCAGCCAAGATGGCAGTTTTCTTGGCTACACCTTC

abundance: NA
d_gene: NA
j_gene: TRBJ1-1
v_gene: TRBV6-5
CDR3aa: CASSPYEASGTEAFF
CDR3nt: TGTGCCAGCAGTCCCTACGAGGCCTCGGGGACTGAAGCTTTCTTT

abundance: NA
d_gene: NA
j_gene: TRBJ1-5
v_gene: TRBV5-1
CDR3aa: CASSLGPRSNQPQHF
CDR3nt: TGCGCCAGCAGCTTGGGCCCTAGGAGCAATCAGCCCCAGCATTTT

abundance: NA
d_gene: NA
j_gene: TRBJ1-2
v_gene: TRBV12-3/TRBV12-4
CDR3aa: CASSLGGHYGYTF
CDR3nt: TGTGCCAGCAGTTTAGGGGGGCACTATGGCTACACCTTC

abundance: NA
d_gene: NA
j_gene: TRBJ2-1
v_gene: TRBV19
CDR3aa: CASSKNRLASSYNEQFF
CDR3nt: TGTGCCAGTAGTAAAAACCGACTGGCCAGCTCCTACAATGAGCAGTTCTTC

abundance: NA
d_gene: TRBD1
j_gene: TRBJ2-3
v_gene: TRBV7-3
CDR3aa: CASSLTGQGGDTQYF
CDR3nt: TGTGCCAGCAGCTTAACCGGACAGGGGGGTGATACGCAGTATTTT

abundance: NA
d_gene: NA
j_gene: TRBJ2-3
v_gene: TRBV24-1
CDR3aa: CATSPGLDTQYF
CDR3nt: TGTGCCACCAGCCCGGGGTTAGATACGCAGTATTTT

abundance: NA
d_gene: NA
j_gene: TRBJ1-1
v_gene: TRBV19
CDR3aa: CASSIVEGVAFF
CDR3nt: TGTGCCAGTAGTATCGTTGAAGGGGTAGCTTTCTTT

abundance: NA
d_gene: NA
j_gene: TRBJ2-7
v_gene: TRBV6-5
CDR3aa: CASSSSVFSYEQYF
CDR3nt: TGTGCCAGCAGTTCCAGTGTTTTCTCCTACGAGCAGTACTTC

abundance: NA
d_gene: NA
j_gene: TRBJ1-2
v_gene: TRBV6-5
CDR3aa: CASRVVGVANYGYTF
CDR3nt: TGTGCCAGCAGGGTGGTCGGGGTAGCTAACTATGGCTACACCTTC

abundance: NA
d_gene: NA
j_gene: TRBJ1-2
v_gene: TRBV7-9
CDR3aa: CASSLASTQGGYTF
CDR3nt: TGTGCCAGCAGCTTAGCGTCTACCCAGGGGGGCTACACCTTC

abundance: NA
d_gene: TRBD1
j_gene: TRBJ1-5
v_gene: TRBV6-5
CDR3aa: CASSMDRGGNQPQHF
CDR3nt: TGTGCCAGCAGTATGGACAGGGGTGGCAATCAGCCCCAGCATTTT

abundance: NA
d_gene: NA
j_gene: TRBJ1-2
v_gene: TRBV2
CDR3aa: CASSPGVLGYYGYTF
CDR3nt: TGTGCCAGCAGTCCAGGGGTTTTAGGATACTATGGCTACACCTTC

abundance: NA
d_gene: TRBD1
j_gene: TRBJ1-5
v_gene: TRBV29-1
CDR3aa: CSVAPGGDSQPQHF
CDR3nt: TGCAGCGTTGCCCCAGGGGGCGATTCTCAGCCCCAGCATTTT

abundance: NA
d_gene: TRBD1
j_gene: TRBJ1-6
v_gene: TRBV5-1
CDR3aa: CASSLDLTGGGSPLHF
CDR3nt: TGCGCCAGCAGCTTAGATCTGACAGGGGGCGGTTCACCCCTCCACTTT

abundance: NA
d_gene: NA
j_gene: TRBJ2-1
v_gene: TRBV27
CDR3aa: CASNLYGSYNEQFF
CDR3nt: TGTGCCAGCAATTTATACGGTTCCTACAATGAGCAGTTCTTC

abundance: NA
d_gene: TRBD1
j_gene: TRBJ1-1
v_gene: TRBV28
CDR3aa: CASSLRDSEAFF
CDR3nt: TGTGCCAGCAGTCTCCGGGACAGTGAAGCTTTCTTT

abundance: NA
d_gene: NA
j_gene: TRBJ1-5
v_gene: TRBV21-1
CDR3aa: CASSKDPGTVGYSNQPQHF
CDR3nt: TGTGCCAGCAGCAAAGACCCCGGGACAGTGGGTTATAGCAATCAGCCCCAGCATTTT

abundance: NA
d_gene: TRBD1
j_gene: TRBJ1-5
v_gene: TRBV5-1
CDR3aa: CASSSSRDRAFHF
CDR3nt: TGCGCCAGCAGCTCAAGCCGGGACAGGGCCTTTCATTTT

abundance: NA
d_gene: NA
j_gene: TRBJ2-1
v_gene: TRBV9
CDR3aa: CASSSSPGYEQFF
CDR3nt: TGTGCCAGCAGCTCCTCCCCAGGGTATGAGCAGTTCTTC

abundance: NA
d_gene: NA
j_gene: TRBJ1-1
v_gene: TRBV7-2
CDR3aa: CASSYGAGTEAFF
CDR3nt: TGTGCCAGCAGCTACGGTGCGGGCACTGAAGCTTTCTTT

abundance: NA
d_gene: NA
j_gene: TRBJ1-1
v_gene: TRBV30
CDR3aa: CAWRRPGMNTEAFF
CDR3nt: TGTGCCTGGAGAAGGCCGGGTATGAACACTGAAGCTTTCTTT

abundance: NA
d_gene: NA
j_gene: TRBJ1-2
v_gene: TRBV6-1
CDR3aa: CASSESKSDYGYTF
CDR3nt: TGTGCCAGCAGTGAAAGTAAGAGTGACTATGGCTACACCTTC

abundance: NA
d_gene: TRBD1
j_gene: TRBJ1-5
v_gene: TRBV4-1
CDR3aa: CASSPGTGGQPQHF
CDR3nt: TGCGCCAGCAGCCCAGGGACAGGGGGCCAGCCCCAGCATTTT

abundance: NA
d_gene: NA
j_gene: TRBJ1-2
v_gene: TRBV12-3/TRBV12-4
CDR3aa: CASSPMRSYGYTF
CDR3nt: TGTGCCAGCAGCCCCATGAGATCCTATGGCTACACCTTC

abundance: NA
d_gene: NA
j_gene: TRBJ1-4
v_gene: TRBV11-2
CDR3aa: CASSLTRGSNEKLFF
CDR3nt: TGTGCCAGCAGCCTCACACGGGGTTCTAATGAAAAACTGTTTTTT

abundance: NA
d_gene: NA
j_gene: TRBJ2-3
v_gene: TRBV21-1
CDR3aa: CASKTSGGTDTQYF
CDR3nt: TGTGCCAGCAAGACTAGCGGGGGCACAGATACGCAGTATTTT

abundance: NA
d_gene: NA
j_gene: TRBJ2-1
v_gene: TRBV11-2
CDR3aa: CASSSMDKYNEQFF
CDR3nt: TGTGCCAGCAGCTCAATGGACAAGTACAATGAGCAGTTCTTC

abundance: few
d_gene: TRBD2
j_gene: TRBJ2-7
v_gene: TRBV28
CDR3aa: CASSEGLAGGDDEQYF
CDR3nt: TGTGCCAGCAGCGAGGGACTAGCGGGGGGTGACGACGAGCAGTACTTC

abundance: NA
d_gene: NA
j_gene: TRBJ2-1
v_gene: TRBV2
CDR3aa: CASKGQKLYNEQFF
CDR3nt: TGTGCCAGCAAAGGACAGAAGCTTTACAATGAGCAGTTCTTC

abundance: NA
d_gene: TRBD2
j_gene: TRBJ2-1
v_gene: TRBV27
CDR3aa: CASSRIGTSGPYNEQFF
CDR3nt: TGTGCCAGCTCGCGAATCGGGACTAGCGGGCCCTACAATGAGCAGTTCTTC

abundance: NA
d_gene: TRBD1
j_gene: TRBJ1-3
v_gene: TRBV28
CDR3aa: CASSIQGAGNTIYF
CDR3nt: TGTGCCAGCAGTATACAGGGGGCAGGAAACACCATATATTTT

abundance: NA
d_gene: TRBD1
j_gene: TRBJ2-2
v_gene: TRBV27
CDR3aa: CASFGPGQENTGELFF
CDR3nt: TGTGCCAGCTTTGGGCCCGGACAGGAGAACACCGGGGAGCTGTTTTTT

abundance: NA
d_gene: NA
j_gene: TRBJ1-5
v_gene: TRBV5-5
CDR3aa: CASSNGSHSNQPQHF
CDR3nt: TGTGCCAGCAGCAACGGGTCCCATAGCAATCAGCCCCAGCATTTT

abundance: few
d_gene: NA
j_gene: TRBJ1-5
v_gene: TRBV29-1
CDR3aa: CSVDWIFGEVQHF
CDR3nt: TGCAGCGTTGATTGGATATTCGGGGAGGTCCAGCATTTT